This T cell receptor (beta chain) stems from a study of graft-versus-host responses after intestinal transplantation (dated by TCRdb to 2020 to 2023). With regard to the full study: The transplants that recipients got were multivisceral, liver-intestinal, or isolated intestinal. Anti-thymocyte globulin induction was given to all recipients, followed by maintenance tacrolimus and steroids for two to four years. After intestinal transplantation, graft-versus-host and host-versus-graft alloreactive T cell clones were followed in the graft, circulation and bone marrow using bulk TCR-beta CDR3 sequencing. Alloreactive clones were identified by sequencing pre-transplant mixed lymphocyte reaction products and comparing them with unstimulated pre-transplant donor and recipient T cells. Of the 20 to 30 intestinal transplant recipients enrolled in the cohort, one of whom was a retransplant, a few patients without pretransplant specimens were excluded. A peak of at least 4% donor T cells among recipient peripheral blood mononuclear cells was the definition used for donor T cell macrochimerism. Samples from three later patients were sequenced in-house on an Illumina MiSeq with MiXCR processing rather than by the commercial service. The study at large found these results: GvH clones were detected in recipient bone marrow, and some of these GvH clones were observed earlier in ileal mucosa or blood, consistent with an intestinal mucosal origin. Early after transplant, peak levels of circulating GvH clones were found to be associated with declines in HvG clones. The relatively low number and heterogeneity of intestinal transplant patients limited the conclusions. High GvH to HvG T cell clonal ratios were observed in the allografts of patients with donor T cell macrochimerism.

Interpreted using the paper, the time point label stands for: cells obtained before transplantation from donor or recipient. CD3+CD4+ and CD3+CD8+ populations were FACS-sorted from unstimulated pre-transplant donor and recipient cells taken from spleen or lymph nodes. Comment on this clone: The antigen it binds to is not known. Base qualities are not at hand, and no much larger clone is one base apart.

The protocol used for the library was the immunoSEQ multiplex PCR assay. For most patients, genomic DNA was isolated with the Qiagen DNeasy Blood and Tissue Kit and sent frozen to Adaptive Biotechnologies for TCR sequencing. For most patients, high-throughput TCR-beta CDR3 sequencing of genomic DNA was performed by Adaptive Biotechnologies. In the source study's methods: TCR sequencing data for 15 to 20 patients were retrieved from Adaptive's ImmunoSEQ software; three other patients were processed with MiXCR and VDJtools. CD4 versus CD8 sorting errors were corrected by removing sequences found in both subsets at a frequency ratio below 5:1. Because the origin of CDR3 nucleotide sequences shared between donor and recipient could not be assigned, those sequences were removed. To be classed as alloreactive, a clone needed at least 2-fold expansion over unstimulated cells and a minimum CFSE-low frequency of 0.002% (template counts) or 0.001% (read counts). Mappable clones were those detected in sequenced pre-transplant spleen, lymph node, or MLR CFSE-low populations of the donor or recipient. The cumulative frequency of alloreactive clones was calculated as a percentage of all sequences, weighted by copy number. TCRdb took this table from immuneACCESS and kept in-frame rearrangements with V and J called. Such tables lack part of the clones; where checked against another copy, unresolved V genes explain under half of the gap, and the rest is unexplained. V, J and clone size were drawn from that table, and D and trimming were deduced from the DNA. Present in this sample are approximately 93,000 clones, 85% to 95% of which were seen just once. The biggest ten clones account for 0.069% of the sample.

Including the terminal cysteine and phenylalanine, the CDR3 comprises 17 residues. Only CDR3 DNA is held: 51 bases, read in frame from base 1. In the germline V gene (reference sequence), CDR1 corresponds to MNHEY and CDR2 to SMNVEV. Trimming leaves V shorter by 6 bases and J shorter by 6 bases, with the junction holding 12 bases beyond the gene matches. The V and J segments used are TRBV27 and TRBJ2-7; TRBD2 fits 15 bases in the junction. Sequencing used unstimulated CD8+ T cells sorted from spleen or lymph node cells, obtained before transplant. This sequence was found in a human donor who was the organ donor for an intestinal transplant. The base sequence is TGTGCCAGCAGACGACAGGGACTAGCGGGAGGAATCCGCGAGCAGTACTTC. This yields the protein CASRRQGLAGGIREQYF.